These 22 T cell receptor beta chains came from one sample sequenced in a study of T-cell reconstitution after alpha-beta-depleted transplantation in children. Unique molecular identifiers featured in how the TCRbeta library was prepared. TCRdb re-called the PCR reads with MiXCR, one entry per CDR3 protein. This sample carries 580,000 or so distinct CDR3 sequences, roughly 23% of them seen once, and the ten largest clones take approximately 14%. This sample comprised PBMCs, mostly from graft donor cells, obtained 360 days after TCRalphabeta/CD19-depleted stem cell transplant. The receptor set was obtained from a boy in the first two years of life who had a stem cell transplant for acute myeloid leukemia, so the T cells may come from the graft donor.

This clonotype was found many times. The junction does not match germline at one end; this may be a read error. The V and J genes are TRBV20-1 and TRBJ2-2, with 7 bases lining up with TRBD1. The CDR3 sequence is 15 residues long. Looked up from germline, CDR1 is DFQATT and CDR2 is SNEGSKA (reference sequence). CDR3 loop: CSTRNPGQQTGELFF. In DNA, the CDR3 is TGCAGTACTAGAAATCCGGGACAGCAAACCGGGGAGCTGTTTTTT.

This chain uses TRBV2 with TRBJ2-1; possibly TRBD2 for D (7 bases). CDR1 is SNHLY, CDR2 FYNNEI, per germline. The CDR3 sequence is 18 residues long. The V end lost 8 bases, the J end lost 0 bases, and 23 bases lay between the germline ends. The CDR3 spells CASLPGEGEYSSYNEQFF. CDR3 DNA sequence: TGTGCCAGCCTCCCTGGGGAGGGGGAATACAGCTCCTACAATGAGCAGTTCTTC.

This clonotype was observed at least ten times. This rearrangement joins TRBV11-2 to TRBJ2-3; D gene uncertain. The CDR3 is made up of 12 amino acids. V was clipped by 6 bases and J by 2 bases, with 6 bases between them. CDR1 and CDR2 (germline): SGHAT, FQNNGV. The CDR3 is CASRHNTDTQYF. As DNA, the CDR3 is TGTGCCAGCAGACACAACACAGATACGCAGTATTTT.

This clonotype was seen a handful of times. The V call is TRBV5-6, the J call TRBJ1-5; D unclear. Germline loops: CDR1 SGHDT, CDR2 YYEEEE. V was clipped by 4 bases and J by 5 bases, with 19 bases between them. The CDR3 runs 16 residues. The CDR3, as DNA: TGTGCCAGCAGCCGGGCCGTATGGGAGGTGGATCAGCCCCAGCATTTT. The encoded protein is CASSRAVWEVDQPQHF.

This clonotype has just a few counts. The rearrangement links TRBV12-3 or TRBV12-4 to TRBJ2-7; 8 nucleotides align to TRBD1. The CDR3 length is 17 residues. The ends lost 1 base at V and 0 bases at J; junction bases unmatched: 8. The CDR3 is CASSLGLRGPISYEQYF. CDR3 in DNA: TGTGCCAGCAGTTTAGGGCTCAGGGGGCCGATCTCCTACGAGCAGTACTTC.

The rearrangement links TRBV4-3 to TRBJ2-1; D is uncertain. From germline, CDR1 is LGHNA and CDR2 YSLEER. This CDR3 region has 15 residues. Trimming pared 2 bases from V and 4 bases from J, leaving 12 bases between. CDR3 nucleotide sequence: TGCGCCAGCAGCCAATTAGAGGAGAGTTACAATGAGCAGTTCTTC. Encoded protein: CASSQLEESYNEQFF.

The chain employs TRBV21-1 and TRBJ1-5. TRBV21-1 is marked as a pseudogene. The CDR3 covers 15 residues. CDR3 bases: TGTGCCAGCAGCAAAGAGGAGGAACCCAATCAGCCCCAGCATTTT. The encoded protein is CASSKEEEPNQPQHF.

The V gene is TRBV20-1, the J gene TRBJ2-7; 8 nucleotides line up with TRBD2. The CDR3 spans 13 residues. CDR1 is DFQATT, CDR2 SNEGSKA, per germline (reference sequence). J gave up 8 bases and V 7 bases, and 13 bases lay outside the gene matches. CDR3 sequence: CSVGVAGTIKQYF. CDR3 sequence (DNA): TGCAGTGTAGGAGTAGCGGGGACTATAAAGCAGTACTTC.

This clonotype has more than one count but fewer than ten. This may be a read error: a much more frequent sequence differs by one nucleotide. The chain uses TRBV29-1 and TRBJ2-7; D is ambiguous. Germline lookup yields CDR1 SQVTM and CDR2 ANQGSEA. The V and J ends lost 7 bases and 9 bases respectively, with 10 bases between them. CDR3 length: 9 residues. CDR3 sequence (DNA): TGCAGCGGGGCGTGGGGGCAGTACGTC. Its translation is CSGAWGQYV.

In this sample, this clonotype turned up a few times. This chain links TRBV6-5 with TRBJ2-1; 9 bases agree with TRBD2. J gave up 5 bases and V 4 bases, and 3 bases lay outside the gene matches. CDR1 and CDR2 (germline): MNHEY, SVGAGI. This CDR3 region has 14 residues. This CDR3 reads CASSWSSGNNEQFF. The CDR3 DNA follows: TGTGCCAGCAGTTGGTCTAGCGGGAACAATGAGCAGTTCTTC.

This clonotype was seen at least ten times. The chain is built from TRBV20-1 and TRBJ2-7; D call uncertain. This CDR3 has 12 residues. Germline-derived CDR1 and CDR2 are DFQATT and SNEGSKA (reference sequence). V was cut by 0 bases and J by 4 bases, with 7 bases left in between. This CDR3 reads CSARDLGYEQYF. CDR3 sequence (DNA): TGCAGTGCTAGAGATCTAGGTTACGAGCAGTACTTC.

This clonotype was seen at least ten times. The chain combines TRBV29-1 with TRBJ2-4, with 8 nucleotides matching TRBD1. V dropped 1 base and J dropped 5; count of bases not matched to a gene: 4. This CDR3 has 14 residues. CDR1 and CDR2 (germline): SQVTM, ANQGSEA. CDR3 protein: CSVEGDRGQNIQYF. Here the CDR3 DNA reads TGCAGCGTTGAAGGTGACAGGGGCCAAAACATTCAGTACTTC.

In its sample, this clonotype was seen many times. J is TRBJ1-5 and V is TRBV6-2 or TRBV6-3; no clear D. The V gene's germline CDR1 is MNHEY and CDR2 SVGEGT. CDR3 length: 13 residues. V was shortened by 7 bases and J by 3 bases, with 10 bases between the two germline ends. The CDR3: CASTGVFNQPQHF. CDR3 DNA: TGTGCCAGCACCGGAGTTTTCAATCAGCCCCAGCATTTT.

The rearrangement uses TRBV2 and TRBJ2-1; D is ambiguous. Trimming took 6 bases from V and 8 from J, leaving 8 bases between them. This CDR3 is 11 amino acids long. Germline V gene data show CDR1 as SNHLY and CDR2 as FYNNEI. CDR3 residues: CASRPGYEQFF. Written as DNA, the CDR3 is TGTGCCAGCAGGCCCGGATATGAGCAGTTCTTC.

This clonotype was counted only a few times. The V and J genes are TRBV20-1 and TRBJ1-4; no firm D call. Germline lookup yields CDR1 DFQATT and CDR2 SNEGSKA (reference sequence). The CDR3 spans 11 residues. V was trimmed by 5 bases and J by 8 bases, leaving 9 bases between them. The CDR3, as DNA: TGCAGTGCTGGAACCAAGGAAAAACTGTTTTTT. Translation gives CSAGTKEKLFF.

The sample holds a few counts of this clonotype. This rearrangement joins TRBV6-1 to TRBJ2-2; 9 bases agree with TRBD1. Germline CDR1 is MNHNS and CDR2 is SASEGT. This CDR3 is built from 15 residues. The V gene end was trimmed by 7 bases and the J gene end by 2 bases; junction bases not matched to a gene: 5. The CDR3 is CASTRDRVNTGELFF. In DNA, the CDR3 is TGTGCCAGCACCCGGGACAGGGTTAACACCGGGGAGCTGTTTTTT.

This clonotype came up many times. The chain links TRBV20-1 to TRBJ1-5, with a weak D call TRBD1 (5 bases). There are 13 residues in the CDR3. Germline V CDR1 and CDR2: DFQATT, SNEGSKA (reference sequence). The ends were cut back, 6 bases at V and 6 bases at J, with 15 bases in the middle. The CDR3 DNA reads TGCAGTGCGCCTCAGGGCGCCAGTCAGCCCCAGCATTTT. This encodes CSAPQGASQPQHF.

This clonotype appeared a few times. The rearrangement links TRBV6-5 to TRBJ2-1, with 8 bases matching TRBD2. Germline V gene data show CDR1 as MNHEY and CDR2 as SVGAGI. Losses at the gene ends were 2 bases for V and 5 bases for J; bases not matched to a gene: 5. This CDR3 contains 15 residues. The CDR3 spells CASSYDLSGDNEQFF. In DNA form, the CDR3 reads TGTGCCAGCAGTTACGACCTTAGCGGGGACAATGAGCAGTTCTTC.

The V call is TRBV20-1, the J call TRBJ2-2; TRBD1 might be the D (6 bases). The V and J ends lost 3 bases and 4 bases respectively, with 18 bases between them. Germline V gene data show CDR1 as DFQATT and CDR2 as SNEGSKA (reference sequence). This CDR3 is 16 amino acids long. DNA of the CDR3: TGCAGTGCTAGCGGGACACGTTGGGGTCCCACCGGGGAGCTGTTTTTT. This encodes CSASGTRWGPTGELFF.

V is TRBV20-1 and J is TRBJ1-6; D call uncertain. The germline V gene encodes CDR1 DFQATT and CDR2 SNEGSKA (reference sequence). Deletions cut 1 base from V and 8 bases from J, with 12 bases between. This CDR3 is 14 amino acids long. CDR3 in DNA: TGCAGTGCTAGAGGGGCAGCGGTGGATTCACCCCTCCACTTT. As protein: CSARGAAVDSPLHF.

This clonotype has at least ten counts. The genes are TRBV29-1 and TRBJ2-7, with 9 bases identical to TRBD1. This CDR3 has 13 residues. CDR1 SQVTM and CDR2 ANQGSEA come from the germline V gene. V lost 5 bases, J lost 2 bases, and 4 bases stayed unmatched. CDR3 protein: CSVTGGLAYEQYF. DNA for the CDR3: TGCAGCGTTACAGGGGGCTTGGCCTACGAGCAGTACTTC.

This chain joins TRBV5-5 and TRBJ1-2; possible D gene TRBD1, 5 bases. V gave up 4 bases and J gave up 4 bases, with 20 bases separating them. The germline V gene encodes CDR1 SGHKS and CDR2 YYEKEE (reference sequence). The CDR3 has 16 amino acids. The CDR3 nucleotides read TGTGCCAGCAGCCCGGGACCGACGCGGGGGGTCTATGGCTACACCTTC. Residues: CASSPGPTRGVYGYTF.